The next 26 T cell receptor beta chains were all read from a single sample in a study of cytomegalovirus exposure and HLA in healthy donors. 60 Vbeta and 13 Jbeta primers were used in PCR. Sequencing was performed with immunoSEQ multiplex PCR; in TCRdb, only in-frame clones are kept and a portion is missing. This sample yields about 41,000 clones, of which roughly 80% are seen a single time; under 3% belongs to the top ten. The sequenced material came from PBMCs. The receptor source for this set is a man between 50 and 59 years old in good health and CMV-seronegative.

On this clone itself: The junction does not match germline at one end; this may be a read error. This rearrangement joins TRBV27 to TRBJ1-6; possibly TRBD1 for D (5 bases). This CDR3 has 16 residues. Germline values: CDR1 MNHEY, CDR2 SMNVEV (reference sequence). This CDR3 reads CASSLTTDSHNSPLHF. DNA of the CDR3: TGTGCCAGCAGTTTAACGACAGACTCCCATAATTCACCCCTCCACTTT.

This clone was picked up one time. The CDR3 here is CASTYSGRTGELFF. DNA of the CDR3: TGTGCCAGCACCTATAGCGGGAGGACCGGGGAGCTGTTTTTT. The rearrangement uses TRBV9 and TRBJ2-2; the match to TRBD2 covers 10 bases. The V segment lost 6 bases and the J segment 5 bases; nucleotides outside the gene matches: 4. The CDR3 runs to 14 residues. The germline CDR1 and CDR2 sequences are SGDLS and YYNGEE.

The chain carries TRBV2 and TRBJ1-3; tentatively, D is TRBD1 (5 bases). Germline CDR1 is SNHLY and CDR2 is FYNNEI. The CDR3 length is 13 residues. Trimming pared 5 bases from V and 2 bases from J, leaving 7 bases between. The chain's CDR3 is CASSQGPGNTIYF. CDR3 sequence (DNA): TGTGCCAGCAGTCAGGGCCCTGGAAACACCATATATTTT.

The chain has TRBV7-6 and TRBJ2-3; tentative D call: TRBD2 (6 bases). The V end lost 1 base, the J end lost 2 bases, and 10 bases lay between the germline ends. The V gene's germline CDR1 is SGHVS and CDR2 FNYEAQ. CDR3 length equals 15 residues. The CDR3 loop is CASSLEPGLTDTQYF. The CDR3 region has the DNA TGTGCCAGCAGCTTAGAGCCGGGACTCACAGATACGCAGTATTTT.

This clone was seen a single time. The J gene is TRBJ2-7, the V gene TRBV28; 7 bases fit TRBD1. The V gene end was trimmed by 7 bases and the J gene end by 0 bases; junction bases not matched to a gene: 6. Germline-derived CDR1 and CDR2 are MDHEN and SYDVKM. The CDR3 is made up of 14 amino acids. The CDR3 nucleotides are TGTGCCAGCACCCTGACAGGGAGCTCCTACGAGCAGTACTTC. Amino acid sequence: CASTLTGSSYEQYF.

The chain employs TRBV15 and TRBJ2-2, with 13 bases that match TRBD2. Germline V gives CDR1 LNHNV, CDR2 YYDKDF (reference sequence). With 7 bases clipped from V and 4 bases from J, the junction kept 6 bases outside the gene matches. CDR3 size: 16 residues. The CDR3 coding sequence is TGTGCCACCAATGGACTAGCGGGAGTCGGCACCGGGGAGCTGTTTTTT. It encodes CATNGLAGVGTGELFF.

This chain joins TRBV9 and TRBJ2-5; 10 nucleotides match TRBD1. The V gene's germline CDR1 is SGDLS and CDR2 YYNGEE. V lost 2 bases, J lost 1 base, and 5 bases stayed unmatched. The CDR3 is made up of 16 amino acids. CDR3 coding DNA: TGTGCCAGCAGCGTGGGGGGGACAGGGGTCCAAGAGACCCAGTACTTC. Protein sequence: CASSVGGTGVQETQYF. Together with reference TRBV9 and TRBJ2-5, the CDR3 gives the full variable domain: DSGVTQTPKHLITATGQRVTLRCSPRSGDLSVYWYQQSLDQGLQFLIQYYNGEERAKGNILERFSAQQFPDLHSELNLSSLELGDSALYFCASSVGGTGVQETQYFGPGTRLLVL.

This chain connects TRBV9 to TRBJ2-5; D is possibly TRBD2 (6 bases). CDR1 is SGDLS, CDR2 YYNGEE, per germline. The ends were cut back, 0 bases at V and 5 bases at J, with 17 bases in the middle. This CDR3 contains 16 residues. CDR3 residues: CASSVVGLEGVETQYF. For the CDR3, the DNA is TGTGCCAGCAGCGTAGTTGGACTGGAGGGAGTGGAGACCCAGTACTTC.

The rearrangement joins TRBV6-5 to TRBJ1-2; D is uncertain. The length of the CDR3 is 12 residues. CDR1 is MNHEY, CDR2 SVGAGI, per germline. The V end lost 1 base, the J end lost 8 bases, and 8 bases lay between the germline ends. CDR3 protein: CASSYFDGGYTF. CDR3 nucleotide sequence: TGTGCCAGCAGTTACTTTGACGGGGGCTACACCTTC.

V gene TRBV6-7 combines with J gene TRBJ1-5, with 7 bases fitting TRBD1. TRBV6-7 belongs to the ORF category, with a function that is uncertain. CDR3 size: 15 residues. With V trimmed by 7 bases and J by 5 bases, 11 bases remained unmatched. The CDR3 here is CASTTGQFTDQPQHF. CDR3 DNA sequence: TGTGCCAGCACCACGGGACAGTTTACGGATCAGCCCCAGCATTTT.

This clone showed up just a few times. DNA of the CDR3: TGTGCCAGCTCACCAACCGGTAGGGGGCCCTCCTACGAGCAGTACTTC. Translating it yields CASSPTGRGPSYEQYF. V and J are TRBV18 and TRBJ2-5, with 7 positions matching TRBD1. Judging by the DNA end, TRBJ2-7 fits better; the J call may be wrong. The CDR3 covers 16 residues. Germline V gene data show CDR1 as KGHSH and CDR2 as LQKENI.

J is TRBJ2-7 and V is TRBV18, with no clear D. CDR3 length equals 13 residues. Trimming took 2 bases from V and 5 from J, leaving 10 bases between them. Germline CDR1 is KGHSH and CDR2 is LQKENI. CDR3 nucleotides: TGTGCCAGCTCACCAACCAGGTCCCACGAGCAGTACTTC. Protein product: CASSPTRSHEQYF.

V gene TRBV5-1 combines with J gene TRBJ1-3, with 9 bases matching TRBD1. The CDR3 loop spans 15 amino acids. V lost 4 bases and J lost 3; bases outside the gene matches: 5. Germline-derived CDR1 and CDR2 are SGHRS and YFSETQ. CDR3 DNA sequence: TGCGCCAGCAGCCTACAGGGGGCTGATGGAAACACCATATATTTT. Protein: CASSLQGADGNTIYF. Full variable domain (missing parts from reference TRBV5-1 and TRBJ1-3): KAGVTQTPRYLIKTRGQQVTLSCSPISGHRSVSWYQQTPGQGLQFLFEYFSETQRNKGNFPGRFSGRQFSNSRSEMNVSTLELGDSALYLCASSLQGADGNTIYFGEGSWLTVV.

J is TRBJ1-5 and V is TRBV2; possible D gene TRBD1, 6 bases. V was pared by 2 bases and J by 5 bases, with 19 bases between. This CDR3 is 17 amino acids long. Germline values: CDR1 SNHLY, CDR2 FYNNEI. The CDR3 DNA reads as TGTGCCAGCAGTGAAAGGGGGACGGGGGGTATGGATCAGCCCCAGCATTTT. It is translated as CASSERGTGGMDQPQHF.

This clone was found once. V gene TRBV15 combines with J gene TRBJ2-5; D possibly corresponds to TRBD2 (5 bases). V shed 0 bases and J shed 5 bases, with 19 bases lying between them. The CDR3 covers 17 residues. Germline V gene sequence: CDR1 LNHNV, CDR2 YYDKDF (reference sequence). CDR3 coding DNA: TGTGCCACCAGCAGAGATCAAGGAGGCCCGCGGTGGGAGACCCAGTACTTC. Residues: CATSRDQGGPRWETQYF.

The genes are TRBV28 and TRBJ1-5, with TRBD1 identical over 7 bases. The trim removed 8 bases at V and 5 bases at J, leaving 6 bases unmatched. This CDR3 has 13 residues. Germline V lookup: CDR1 MDHEN, CDR2 SYDVKM. The CDR3 protein is CASADRVDQPQHF. In nucleotides, the CDR3 is TGTGCCAGCGCTGACAGGGTGGATCAGCCCCAGCATTTT.

This clone was seen once. The chain has TRBV4-2 and TRBJ2-5; D unclear. The better agreement between TRBJ2-7 and the DNA end casts doubt on the J call. Germline CDR1 and CDR2: LGHNA and YNFKEQ. The CDR3 covers 12 residues. The chain's CDR3 is CASSQVDYEQYF. CDR3 DNA: TGTGCCAGCAGCCAAGTGGACTACGAGCAGTACTTC.

This chain links TRBV10-3 with TRBJ1-2, with D unresolved. CDR3 size: 13 residues. The V gene lost 6 bases and the J gene lost 2 bases, with 10 bases spanning the gap. CDR1 is ENHRY and CDR2 is SYGVKD in the germline V gene. The CDR3, as DNA: TGTGCCATCAGGCAGGCGGGCAACTATGGCTACACCTTC. Translation gives CAIRQAGNYGYTF.

This chain joins TRBV25-1 and TRBJ2-1, with 8 bases aligning to TRBD1. The CDR3 runs 14 residues. Trimming cost V 8 bases and J 4 bases; bases outside gene matches: 7. From germline, CDR1 is MGHDK and CDR2 SYGVNS. DNA for the CDR3: TGTGCCAGCGGGGGACAGGAACTTTACAATGAGCAGTTCTTC. Translated, it gives CASGGQELYNEQFF. Full variable domain (outside the CDR3, taken from reference TRBV25-1 and TRBJ2-1): EADIYQTPRYLVIGTGKKITLECSQTMGHDKMYWYQQDPGMELHLIHYSYGVNSTEKGDLSSESTVSRIRTEHFPLTLESARPSHTSQYLCASGGQELYNEQFFGPGTRLTVL.

The chain recombines TRBV25-1 with TRBJ2-1; D is perhaps TRBD2 (6 bases). The CDR3 is 16 amino acids. CDR1 is MGHDK and CDR2 is SYGVNS in the germline V gene. Trimming took 1 base from V and 1 from J, leaving 11 bases between them. The CDR3 nucleotides read TGTGCCAGCAGTGAATTGGGTAGCGGATCCTACAATGAGCAGTTCTTC. This translates into CASSELGSGSYNEQFF.

The chain combines TRBV5-1 with TRBJ2-7; 15 bases map to TRBD2. Trimming removed 5 bases from V and 7 bases from J; junction bases left unmatched: 7. The germline V gene has CDR1 SGHRS and CDR2 YFSETQ. This CDR3 spans 15 amino acids. In DNA, the CDR3 is TGCGCCAGCAGTTTGCGGGGGACTAGCGGGAGGGAGCAGTACTTC. It codes for CASSLRGTSGREQYF.

This rearrangement joins TRBV5-5 to TRBJ1-5; TRBD1 is a possible D gene (5 bases). This CDR3 has 18 amino acids. V shed 2 bases and J shed 0 bases, with 18 bases lying between them. The germline gives CDR1 SGHKS, CDR2 YYEKEE (reference sequence). CDR3 in amino acids: CASSFKGFPPYSNQPQHF. The DNA for the CDR3 is TGTGCCAGCAGCTTTAAGGGGTTCCCTCCTTATAGCAATCAGCCCCAGCATTTT.

V gene TRBV27 combines with J gene TRBJ2-7, with 8 bases that match TRBD1. Germline-derived CDR1 and CDR2 are MNHEY and SMNVEV (reference sequence). Trimming removed 2 bases from V and 7 bases from J; junction bases left unmatched: 7. The CDR3 totals 14 residues. CDR3 DNA: TGTGCCAGCAGTTTAAGCCAGGGGGCACGGGAGCAGTACTTC. As protein: CASSLSQGAREQYF.

This rearrangement joins TRBV5-1 to TRBJ2-1, with 10 bases matching TRBD1. Germline-derived CDR1 and CDR2 are SGHRS and YFSETQ. There are 16 residues in the CDR3. Losses at the gene ends were 1 base for V and 4 bases for J; bases not matched to a gene: 5. The CDR3 region has the DNA TGCGCCAGCAGCTTGACGCCGGGACAGGGGTACAATGAGCAGTTCTTC. Translation gives CASSLTPGQGYNEQFF.

V is TRBV6-6 and J is TRBJ1-1, with a weak D call TRBD1 (5 bases). V was pared by 5 bases and J by 3 bases, with 13 bases between. Germline assignment: CDR1 MNHNY and CDR2 SVGAGI (reference sequence). This CDR3 has 14 residues. The CDR3 nucleotides read TGTGCCAGCAGTCCCCGGGACTGGGACACTGAAGCTTTCTTT. Encoded protein: CASSPRDWDTEAFF.

The V gene is TRBV4-2, the J gene TRBJ1-5; D possibly corresponds to TRBD1 (6 bases). The CDR3 has 17 residues. The V gene's germline CDR1 is LGHNA and CDR2 YNFKEQ. Trimming pared 0 bases from V and 0 bases from J, leaving 12 bases between. CDR3 in amino acids: CASSQDLRGDSNQPQHF. CDR3 bases: TGTGCCAGCAGCCAAGATCTCAGGGGAGATAGCAATCAGCCCCAGCATTTT.